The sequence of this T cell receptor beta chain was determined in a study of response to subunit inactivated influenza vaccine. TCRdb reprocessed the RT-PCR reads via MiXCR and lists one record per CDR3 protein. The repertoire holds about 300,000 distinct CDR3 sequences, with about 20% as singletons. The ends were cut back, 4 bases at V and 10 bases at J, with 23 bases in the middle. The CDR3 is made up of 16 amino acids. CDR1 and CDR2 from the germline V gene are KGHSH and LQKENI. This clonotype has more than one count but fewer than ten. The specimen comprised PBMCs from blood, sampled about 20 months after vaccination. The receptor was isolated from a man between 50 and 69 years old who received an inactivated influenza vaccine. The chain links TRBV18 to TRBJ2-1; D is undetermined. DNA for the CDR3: TGTGCCAGCTCACTAAGGAGTAGCTGGAGAGAAACGGAGCAGTTCTTC. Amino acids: CASSLRSSWRETEQFF.